These 26 T cell receptor beta chains share one sample of origin, sequenced in a study of CD8+ T cells in alopecia areata. The authors extracted RNA and reverse transcribed it into cDNA as the sequencing template. Clones were sequenced by immunoSEQ multiplex PCR, and TCRdb holds only the in-frame ones, with some missing. The repertoire holds 200,000 or so clones, more than 50% seen once, with roughly 5.3% in the top ten. The source material was CD8+ T cells sorted from blood. These receptors came from a human donor in good health.

The table lists this clone with a few counts. The rearrangement joins TRBV7-8 to TRBJ2-6; D gene unclear. The germline V gene encodes CDR1 SGHVS and CDR2 FQNEAQ. The CDR3 loop spans 18 amino acids. Trimming removed 1 base from V and 0 bases from J, with 13 bases in between. The DNA of the CDR3 is TGTGCCAGCAGCTTAGATACAGTACTTAGCTCTGGGGCCAACGTCCTGACTTTC. This encodes CASSLDTVLSSGANVLTF.

This clone has more than one count but fewer than ten. The chain has TRBV9 and TRBJ1-6; 8 bases fit TRBD1. The V and J ends lost 3 bases and 9 bases, in that order; junction bases with no gene match: 5. Germline V gene sequence: CDR1 SGDLS, CDR2 YYNGEE. The CDR3 runs 14 residues. CDR3 amino acids: CASSGGQGGSPLHF. The CDR3 nucleotides read TGTGCCAGCAGCGGCGGACAGGGAGGTTCACCCCTCCACTTT.

This sequence joins TRBV11-2 and TRBJ1-1, with 8 bases fitting TRBD1. The CDR3 sequence is 15 residues long. V dropped 1 base and J dropped 4; count of bases not matched to a gene: 5. Germline CDR1 is SGHAT and CDR2 is FQNNGV. CDR3 in amino acids: CASSLGPGGLTEAFF. The CDR3 DNA sequence: TGTGCCAGCAGCTTAGGGCCAGGGGGCCTCACTGAAGCTTTCTTT.

The V gene is TRBV29-1, the J gene TRBJ2-4, with 8 bases fitting TRBD1. The V gene end was trimmed by 5 bases and the J gene end by 1 base; junction bases not matched to a gene: 4. Germline assignment: CDR1 SQVTM and CDR2 ANQGSEA. There are 14 residues in the CDR3. The CDR3 sequence is CSVSQGDAKNIQYF. In DNA, the CDR3 is TGCAGCGTTTCACAGGGGGACGCCAAAAACATTCAGTACTTC.

The rearrangement uses TRBV6-1 and TRBJ1-2; D may be TRBD1 (5 bases). CDR1 and CDR2 (germline): MNHNS, SASEGT. V was clipped by 5 bases and J by 4 bases, with 11 bases between them. The CDR3 extends over 13 amino acids. The DNA of the CDR3 is TGTGCCAGCAGTCCATCTGGGGGCTATGGCTACACCTTC. Amino acid sequence: CASSPSGGYGYTF.

This rearrangement joins TRBV19 to TRBJ2-5, with D possibly matching TRBD2 (5 bases). CDR1 and CDR2 (germline): LNHDA, SQIVND (reference sequence). V gave up 1 base and J gave up 2 bases, with 14 bases separating them. The CDR3 has 16 residues. CDR3 protein: CASSIVAGVGQETQYF. The CDR3 DNA sequence: TGTGCCAGTAGTATAGTGGCGGGCGTGGGGCAAGAGACCCAGTACTTC.

The chain has TRBV4-1 and TRBJ2-7; 7 nucleotides match TRBD1. Germline CDR1 is MGHRA and CDR2 is YSYEKL. The V segment lost 0 bases and the J segment 7 bases; nucleotides outside the gene matches: 6. The CDR3 has 14 amino acids. The CDR3 sequence is CASSQEQGFWEQYF. The CDR3 DNA reads as TGCGCCAGCAGCCAAGAACAGGGGTTCTGGGAGCAGTACTTC.

The sample holds one count of this clone. At the DNA level, this CDR3 is encoded by other sequences in the same sample as well. The chain combines TRBV5-4 with TRBJ2-2; D not certain. The V end lost 0 bases, the J end lost 2 bases, and 5 bases lay between the germline ends. CDR3 length equals 14 residues. The germline CDR1 and CDR2 sequences are SGHNT and YYREEE (reference sequence). CDR3: CASSLGGNTGELFF. Here the CDR3 DNA reads TGTGCCAGCAGCTTGGGGGGAAACACCGGGGAGCTGTTTTTT.

J is TRBJ2-7 and V is TRBV9; D possibly corresponds to TRBD1 (6 bases). Deletions cut 4 bases from V and 5 bases from J, with 16 bases between. CDR3 length: 14 amino acids. Germline CDR1 reads SGDLS; CDR2 reads YYNGEE. In DNA, the CDR3 is TGTGCCAGCAGCCCTGGGGCAGGGGCCCACGAGCAGTACTTC. This codes for CASSPGAGAHEQYF.

The chain links TRBV2 to TRBJ2-5; no reliable D call. This CDR3 has 13 residues. Looked up from germline, CDR1 is SNHLY and CDR2 is FYNNEI. V was cut by 4 bases and J by 5 bases, with 11 bases left in between. CDR3 residues: CASSAFRSETQYF. Written as DNA, the CDR3 is TGTGCCAGCAGTGCTTTTCGGAGCGAGACCCAGTACTTC.

The chain has TRBV27 and TRBJ2-1; 8 positions match TRBD1. This CDR3 comprises 16 residues. The ends lost 5 bases at V and 5 bases at J; junction bases unmatched: 11. The germline V gene encodes CDR1 MNHEY and CDR2 SMNVEV (reference sequence). The CDR3 here is CASSPFLGDRNNEQFF. In DNA form, the CDR3 reads TGTGCCAGCAGTCCCTTTTTGGGGGACAGGAACAATGAGCAGTTCTTC.

This clone has more than one count but fewer than ten. The V call is TRBV23-1, the J call TRBJ1-5; D unclear. TRBV23-1 is placed among ORFs of uncertain function. The CDR3 length is 13 residues. Trimming took 4 bases from V and 6 from J, leaving 10 bases between them. The CDR3 coding sequence is TGCGCCAGCAGTCGGCACGTGGGTCAGCCCCAGCATTTT. Amino acid sequence: CASSRHVGQPQHF.

Here the CDR3 reads CASGPGQGRNQPQHF. CDR3 in DNA: TGTGCCAGCGGCCCAGGACAGGGACGAAATCAGCCCCAGCATTTT. This chain connects TRBV9 to TRBJ1-5; 8 bases match TRBD1. The V segment lost 7 bases and the J segment 4 bases; nucleotides outside the gene matches: 10. This CDR3 spans 15 amino acids. The V gene's germline CDR1 is SGDLS and CDR2 YYNGEE.

This clone was observed a handful of times. The rearrangement uses TRBV7-2 and TRBJ1-4; no definite D call. Looked up from germline, CDR1 is SGHTA and CDR2 is FQGNSA. Trimming took off 5 bases at V and 1 base at J, with 11 bases between the two ends. The CDR3 is made up of 15 amino acids. CDR3 in amino acids: CASSASGGTNEKLFF. CDR3 nucleotides: TGTGCCAGCAGCGCGTCCGGAGGAACTAATGAAAAACTGTTTTTT.

This clone was recorded a few times. The CDR3 DNA reads TGCAGCGGCCAGGGATTGGGAACTGAAGCTTTCTTT. Its protein product is CSGQGLGTEAFF. This sequence joins TRBV29-1 and TRBJ1-1, with D possibly being TRBD1 (5 bases). The CDR3 consists of 12 residues. Germline V gene data show CDR1 as SQVTM and CDR2 as ANQGSEA. Trimming removed 7 bases at V and 5 bases at J, with 14 bases between.

CDR3 DNA: TGTGCCAGCAGCTTAGGGCTAGCGAACCGAGAGACCCAGTACTTC. Residues: CASSLGLANRETQYF. The chain carries TRBV7-3 and TRBJ2-5; possibly TRBD2 for D (6 bases). Germline V gives CDR1 SGHTA, CDR2 FQGTGA. CDR3 length: 15 residues. With 2 bases removed from V and 4 bases from J, the gap between germline ends came to 14 bases.

The rearrangement joins TRBV13 to TRBJ2-1; 9 bases line up with TRBD2. J gave up 5 bases and V 5 bases, and 4 bases lay outside the gene matches. Germline values: CDR1 PRHDT, CDR2 FYEKMQ (reference sequence). This CDR3 is built from 14 residues. CDR3 amino acids: CASSQRGVDNEQFF. The CDR3 DNA reads TGTGCCAGCAGCCAGCGGGGGGTCGACAATGAGCAGTTCTTC.

The rearrangement uses TRBV29-1 and TRBJ2-5, with 9 bases fitting TRBD2. The CDR3 totals 14 residues. In germline, CDR1 is SQVTM, CDR2 ANQGSEA. Unmatched junction bases numbered 5, after V lost 1 base and J lost 5 bases. CDR3: CSVEAGLAWETQYF. The DNA of the CDR3 is TGCAGCGTTGAAGCGGGACTAGCATGGGAGACCCAGTACTTC.

The rearrangement joins TRBV25-1 to TRBJ2-3; 9 bases match TRBD2. J was trimmed by 6 bases and V by 10 bases; bases with no gene match: 14. Germline CDR1 is MGHDK and CDR2 is SYGVNS. The CDR3 is made up of 15 amino acids. The CDR3 protein is CATTVEAGGLDTQYF. The CDR3 DNA sequence: TGTGCCACGACAGTCGAAGCGGGGGGCCTGGATACGCAGTATTTT.

The J gene is TRBJ1-6, the V gene TRBV4-1; no clear D gene. The V gene's germline CDR1 is MGHRA and CDR2 YSYEKL. V lost 1 base and J lost 10, with 14 bases in between. The CDR3 spans 15 residues. CDR3: CASSQAPPSGSPLHF. In nucleotides, the CDR3 is TGCGCCAGCAGCCAAGCGCCTCCAAGTGGCTCACCCCTCCACTTT.

This clone was seen a few times. The chain uses TRBV7-9 and TRBJ2-7, with 8 positions matching TRBD1. The CDR3 contains 16 residues. Germline assignment: CDR1 SEHNR and CDR2 FQNEAQ (reference sequence). The junction had 12 bases not matched to a gene; V was cut back by 4 bases and J by 4 bases. The CDR3 region is CASSSTTGQGGYEQYF. The DNA of the CDR3 is TGTGCCAGCAGCTCTACAACTGGACAGGGTGGTTACGAGCAGTACTTC.

The J gene is TRBJ1-2, the V gene TRBV5-4; 8 positions match TRBD1. Trimming removed 3 bases from V and 8 bases from J; junction bases left unmatched: 3. From germline, CDR1 is SGHNT and CDR2 YYREEE (reference sequence). The CDR3 consists of 12 residues. CDR3 bases: TGTGCCAGCAGCTGGGGGGACAGGGGCTACACCTTC. Translated, it gives CASSWGDRGYTF.

The genes are TRBV7-9 and TRBJ2-3; 11 positions match TRBD2. CDR1 and CDR2 (germline): SEHNR, FQNEAQ (reference sequence). V was pared by 5 bases and J by 0 bases, with 10 bases of the junction left unmatched. The CDR3 length is 18 residues. The CDR3: CASSPTSGEATSTDTQYF. The CDR3 DNA reads TGTGCCAGCAGCCCGACTAGCGGGGAGGCGACTAGCACAGATACGCAGTATTTT.

The chain links TRBV2 to TRBJ1-5; 9 nucleotides match TRBD1. Germline-derived CDR1 and CDR2 are SNHLY and FYNNEI. The CDR3 runs 15 residues. V shed 7 bases and J 2 bases; nucleotides not matched to a gene: 6. The CDR3 reads CASNPRTGGNQPQHF. CDR3 in DNA: TGTGCCAGCAATCCGAGGACAGGGGGCAATCAGCCCCAGCATTTT. Combining the CDR3 with reference TRBV2 and TRBJ1-5 gives the whole variable domain EPEVTQTPSHQVTQMGQEVILRCVPISNHLYFYWYRQILGQKVEFLVSFYNNEISEKSEIFDDQFSVERPDGSNFTLKIRSTKLEDSAMYFCASNPRTGGNQPQHFGDGTRLSIL.

This chain connects TRBV7-6 to TRBJ2-7, with D perhaps matching TRBD1 or TRBD2 (5 bases each). This CDR3 has 14 residues. The V end was cut by 5 bases, the J end by 6 bases, with 17 bases between. The germline gives CDR1 SGHVS, CDR2 FNYEAQ. CDR3 region: CASSPGTEGTEQYF. DNA of the CDR3: TGTGCCAGCAGCCCAGGGACCGAGGGCACCGAGCAGTACTTC.

This clone appeared a few times. The rearrangement links TRBV29-1 to TRBJ2-1; 10 nucleotides line up with TRBD2. Germline V lookup: CDR1 SQVTM, CDR2 ANQGSEA. V gave up 0 bases and J gave up 6 bases; unmatched junction bases: 8. This CDR3 comprises 16 residues. The CDR3 DNA follows: TGCAGCGTTGAAGATTATGGGCTAGCGGGGGTCAATGAGCAGTTCTTC. The encoded protein is CSVEDYGLAGVNEQFF.